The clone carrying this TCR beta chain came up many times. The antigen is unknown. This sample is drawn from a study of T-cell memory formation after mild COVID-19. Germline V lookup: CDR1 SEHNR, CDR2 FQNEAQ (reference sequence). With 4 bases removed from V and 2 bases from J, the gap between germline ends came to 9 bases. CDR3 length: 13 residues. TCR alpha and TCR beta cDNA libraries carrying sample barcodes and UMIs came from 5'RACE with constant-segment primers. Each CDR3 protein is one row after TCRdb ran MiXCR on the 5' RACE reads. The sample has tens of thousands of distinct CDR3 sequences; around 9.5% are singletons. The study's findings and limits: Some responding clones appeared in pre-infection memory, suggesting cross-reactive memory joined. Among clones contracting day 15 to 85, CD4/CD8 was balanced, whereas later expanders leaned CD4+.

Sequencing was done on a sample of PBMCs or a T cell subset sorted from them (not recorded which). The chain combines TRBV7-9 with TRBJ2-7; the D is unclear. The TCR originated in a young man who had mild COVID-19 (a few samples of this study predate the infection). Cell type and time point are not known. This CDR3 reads CASSSGRAYEQYF. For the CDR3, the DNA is TGTGCCAGCAGCTCCGGTCGGGCCTACGAGCAGTACTTC. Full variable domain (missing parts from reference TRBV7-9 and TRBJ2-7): DTGVSQNPRHKITKRGQNVTFRCDPISEHNRLYWYRQTLGQGPEFLTYFQNEAQLEKSRLLSDRFSAERPKGSFSTLEIQRTEQGDSAMYLCASSSGRAYEQYFGPGTRLTVT.